This T cell receptor (beta chain) was sequenced for a study of blood T cell repertoires in COVID-19. Overall study: Samples taken during acute and convalescent COVID-19 were collected in the United States, Italy and Spain. T cells, B-cell-depleted T cells, or PBMCs provided the cDNA or gDNA that served as material.

Assay: immunoSEQ multiplex PCR; the TCRdb copy retains only in-frame clones and omits some. The table shows under 8,000 clones, with around 91% occurring only once. Deletions cut 2 bases from V and 1 base from J, with 10 bases between. The germline CDR1 and CDR2 sequences are SGDLS and YYNGEE. The CDR3 is 15 amino acids. This receptor was obtained from a man older than 75 with active COVID-19. The sequencing input was peripheral blood. V gene TRBV9 combines with J gene TRBJ1-5; perhaps TRBD1 as D (6 bases). The CDR3 region is CASSVGGRSNQPQHF. The CDR3 coding sequence is TGTGCCAGCAGCGTCGGGGGGCGCAGCAATCAGCCCCAGCATTTT.